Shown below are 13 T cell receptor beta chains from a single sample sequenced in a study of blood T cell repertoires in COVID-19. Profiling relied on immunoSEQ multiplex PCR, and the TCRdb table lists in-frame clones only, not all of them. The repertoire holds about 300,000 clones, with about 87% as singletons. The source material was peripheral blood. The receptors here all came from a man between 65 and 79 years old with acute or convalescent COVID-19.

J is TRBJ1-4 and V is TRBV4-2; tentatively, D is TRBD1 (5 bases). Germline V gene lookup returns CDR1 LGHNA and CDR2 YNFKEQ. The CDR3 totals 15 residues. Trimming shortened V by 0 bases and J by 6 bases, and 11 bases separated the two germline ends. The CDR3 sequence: CASSQDRQGDEKLFF. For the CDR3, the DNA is TGTGCCAGCAGCCAAGATAGGCAGGGTGATGAAAAACTGTTTTTT.

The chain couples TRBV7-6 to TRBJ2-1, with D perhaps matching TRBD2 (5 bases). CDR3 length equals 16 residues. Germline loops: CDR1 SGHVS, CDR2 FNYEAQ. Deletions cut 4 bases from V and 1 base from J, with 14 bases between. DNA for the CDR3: TGTGCCAGCAGCTCAGGTGTCGGAGGTTCCTACAATGAGCAGTTCTTC. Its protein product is CASSSGVGGSYNEQFF.

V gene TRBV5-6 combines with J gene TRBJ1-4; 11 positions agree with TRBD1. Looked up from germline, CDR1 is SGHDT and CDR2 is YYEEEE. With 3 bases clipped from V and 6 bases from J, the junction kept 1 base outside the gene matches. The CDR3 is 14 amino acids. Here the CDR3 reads CASSWGQGDEKLFF. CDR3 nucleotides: TGTGCCAGCAGCTGGGGACAGGGGGATGAAAAACTGTTTTTT.

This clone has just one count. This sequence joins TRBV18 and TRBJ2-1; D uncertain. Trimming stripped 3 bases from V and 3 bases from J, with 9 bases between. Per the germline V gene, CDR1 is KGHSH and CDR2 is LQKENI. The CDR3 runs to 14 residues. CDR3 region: CASSPAASYNEQFF. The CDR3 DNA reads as TGTGCCAGCTCACCGGCGGCCAGCTACAATGAGCAGTTCTTC.

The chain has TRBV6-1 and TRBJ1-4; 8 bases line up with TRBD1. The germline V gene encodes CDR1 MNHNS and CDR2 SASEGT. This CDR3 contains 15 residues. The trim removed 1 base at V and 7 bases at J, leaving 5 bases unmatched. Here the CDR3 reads CASSEETGVAEKLFF. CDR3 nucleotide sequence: TGTGCCAGCAGTGAAGAGACAGGGGTTGCTGAAAAACTGTTTTTT.

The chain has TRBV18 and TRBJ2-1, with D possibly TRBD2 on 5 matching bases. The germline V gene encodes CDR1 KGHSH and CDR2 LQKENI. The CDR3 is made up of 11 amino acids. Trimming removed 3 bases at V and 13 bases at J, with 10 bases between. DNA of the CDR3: TGTGCCAGCTCACCTGAGGGAATACAGTTCTTC. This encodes CASSPEGIQFF.

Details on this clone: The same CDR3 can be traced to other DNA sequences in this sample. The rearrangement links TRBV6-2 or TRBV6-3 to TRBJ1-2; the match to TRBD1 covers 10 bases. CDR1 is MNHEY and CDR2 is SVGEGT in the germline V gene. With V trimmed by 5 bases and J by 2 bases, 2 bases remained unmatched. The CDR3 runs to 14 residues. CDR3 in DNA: TGTGCCAGCAGTCGACAGGGGGCCAACTATGGCTACACCTTC. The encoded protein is CASSRQGANYGYTF.

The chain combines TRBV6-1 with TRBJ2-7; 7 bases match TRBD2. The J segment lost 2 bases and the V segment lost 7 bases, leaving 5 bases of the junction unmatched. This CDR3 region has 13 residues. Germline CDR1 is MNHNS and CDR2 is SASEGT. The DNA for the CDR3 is TGTGCCAGCACCCTAGCGGCAACCTACGAGCAGTACTTC. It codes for CASTLAATYEQYF.

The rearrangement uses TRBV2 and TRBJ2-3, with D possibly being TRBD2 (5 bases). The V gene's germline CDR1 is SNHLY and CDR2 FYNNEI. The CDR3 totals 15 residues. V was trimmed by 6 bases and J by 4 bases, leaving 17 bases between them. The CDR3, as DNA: TGTGCCAGCAGAGGAGGCCTTAACGCGGCAGATACGCAGTATTTT. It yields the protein CASRGGLNAADTQYF.

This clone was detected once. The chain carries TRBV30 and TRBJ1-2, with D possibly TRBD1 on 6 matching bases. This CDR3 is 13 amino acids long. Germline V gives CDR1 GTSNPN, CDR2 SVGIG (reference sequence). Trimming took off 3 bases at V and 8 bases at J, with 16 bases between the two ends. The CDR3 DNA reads TGTGCCTGGAGGGAAAGACAGGCTGGCGGCTACACCTTC. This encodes CAWRERQAGGYTF.

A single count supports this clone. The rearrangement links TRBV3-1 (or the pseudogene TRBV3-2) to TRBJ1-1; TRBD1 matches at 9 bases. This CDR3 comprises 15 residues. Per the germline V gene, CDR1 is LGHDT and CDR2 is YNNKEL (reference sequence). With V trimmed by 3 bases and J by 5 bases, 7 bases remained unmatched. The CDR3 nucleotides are TGTGCCAGCAGCCATTCGGACAGGGGATGTACTGAAGCTTTCTTT. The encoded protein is CASSHSDRGCTEAFF.

The CDR3 DNA reads TGTGCCAGCAGGCTTACTAGCGGGGTCTCCTACGAGCAGTACTTC. Amino acid sequence: CASRLTSGVSYEQYF. V and J are TRBV2 and TRBJ2-7; 10 bases fit TRBD2. The germline CDR1 and CDR2 sequences are SNHLY and FYNNEI. V gave up 6 bases and J gave up 0 bases; unmatched junction bases: 5. The CDR3 runs 15 residues.

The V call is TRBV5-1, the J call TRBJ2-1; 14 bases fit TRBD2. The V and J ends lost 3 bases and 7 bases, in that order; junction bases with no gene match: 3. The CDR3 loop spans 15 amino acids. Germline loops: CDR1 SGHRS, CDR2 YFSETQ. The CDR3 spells CASSWTSGGRNEQFF. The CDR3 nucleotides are TGCGCCAGCAGCTGGACTAGCGGGGGGCGGAATGAGCAGTTCTTC.